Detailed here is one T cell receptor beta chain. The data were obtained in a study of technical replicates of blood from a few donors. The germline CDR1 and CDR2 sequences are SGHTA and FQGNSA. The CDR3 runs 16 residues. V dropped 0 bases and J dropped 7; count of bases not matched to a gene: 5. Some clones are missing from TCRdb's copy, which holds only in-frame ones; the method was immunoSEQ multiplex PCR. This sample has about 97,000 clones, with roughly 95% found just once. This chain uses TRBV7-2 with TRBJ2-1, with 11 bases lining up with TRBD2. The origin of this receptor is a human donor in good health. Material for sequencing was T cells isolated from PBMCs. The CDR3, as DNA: TGTGCCAGCAGCTTAGCGCCTAGCGGGAGGCAGAATGAGCAGTTCTTC. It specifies CASSLAPSGRQNEQFF.